The following is a T cell receptor (beta chain) sequence with its context. The antigen is undetermined. This entry is derived from a study of graft-versus-host responses after intestinal transplantation. Measured with immunoSEQ multiplex PCR; TCRdb has only the in-frame clones, and not every one. The profile shows 99,000 or so clones, just under 95% of them singletons. V shed 7 bases, J shed 7 bases, and the junction held 12 bases outside the gene matches. The CDR3 spans 15 residues. Germline V lookup: CDR1 SNHLY, CDR2 FYNNEI. The chain joins TRBV2 to TRBJ2-1; 8 bases agree with TRBD1. This specimen was unstimulated CD8+ T cells sorted from spleen or lymph node cells, taken before transplant. The clonotype originates from a human donor who was the organ donor for an intestinal transplant. As DNA, the CDR3 is TGTGCCAGCATACCCCACTTCGGACAGGGAAATGAGCAGTTCTTC. As protein: CASIPHFGQGNEQFF.